This is a list of T cell receptor beta chains from one sample in a study of shared clonotypes between healthy human individuals. This table comes from immunoSEQ multiplex PCR, and its TCRdb copy is limited to in-frame clones, with some not included. The data hold 2,500,000 or so clones, with more than 90% observed a single time. Sample: naive CD4+ T cells sorted from blood. The receptors were gathered from a man younger than 35 in good health. CDR3s include the opening cysteine and the closing phenylalanine or tryptophan. The D gene is left open where the match is weak. Clone size is stated in some rows and not others, as once, few, many or a class when expanded.

v_gene,d_gene,j_gene,abundance,CDR3aa,CDR3nt
TRBV30,.,TRBJ1-6,.,CAWSAKQSLPNSPLHF,TGTGCCTGGAGTGCTAAACAGAGCCTCCCTAATTCACCCCTCCACTTT
TRBV30,.,TRBJ1-3,.,CAWRPGAGNTIYF,TGTGCCTGGAGGCCGGGGGCTGGAAACACCATATATTTT
TRBV29-1,.,TRBJ2-2,.,CSVGGTFTGELFF,TGCAGCGTTGGCGGGACGTTCACCGGGGAGCTGTTTTTT
TRBV28,.,TRBJ1-2,.,CASRPRGTGGYTF,TGTGCCAGCAGGCCTCGGGGAACCGGTGGCTACACCTTC
TRBV4-1,.,TRBJ1-2,.,CASSQLTNIPGTYGYTF,TGCGCCAGCAGCCAGCTAACGAACATCCCAGGCACCTATGGCTACACCTTC
TRBV7-2,.,TRBJ1-5,.,CASSLGSWYRDNQPQHF,TGTGCCAGCAGCTTAGGGAGTTGGTACAGGGACAATCAGCCCCAGCATTTT
TRBV6-5,.,TRBJ1-6,.,CASKSSVYNSPLHF,TGTGCCAGCAAATCGTCGGTCTATAATTCACCCCTCCACTTT
TRBV6-5,.,TRBJ2-7,.,CASRSDGSYEQYF,TGTGCCAGCAGATCGGACGGTTCCTACGAGCAGTACTTC
TRBV18,TRBD2,TRBJ2-1,.,CASSRQTSGTGNEQFF,TGTGCCAGCTCACGGCAGACTAGCGGAACAGGGAATGAGCAGTTCTTC
TRBV28,TRBD2,TRBJ2-1,.,CASSSPPGTSGNNEQFF,TGTGCCAGCAGTTCTCCCCCAGGGACTAGCGGAAACAATGAGCAGTTCTTC
TRBV28,.,TRBJ2-7,.,CASSFDITGSSYEQYF,TGTGCCAGCAGTTTTGATATAACAGGAAGCTCCTACGAGCAGTACTTC
TRBV30,.,TRBJ1-2,.,CAWSDSTTNYGYTF,TGTGCCTGGAGTGACAGTACAACTAACTATGGCTACACCTTC
TRBV5-1,.,TRBJ1-1,.,CASSWRTANTEAFF,TGCGCCAGCAGCTGGCGGACAGCGAACACTGAAGCTTTCTTT
TRBV6-6,.,TRBJ1-6,.,CASSPGTPRSPLHF,TGTGCCAGCAGTCCCGGGACACCTCGTTCACCCCTCCACTTT
TRBV5-1,TRBD1,TRBJ2-7,.,CASSVALDSGTASSYEQYF,TGCGCCAGCAGCGTAGCGCTCGATTCCGGGACAGCGAGCTCCTACGAGCAGTACTTC
TRBV14,.,TRBJ2-7,.,CASSQALTSLGEQYF,TGTGCCAGCAGCCAAGCCCTGACTTCTCTGGGCGAGCAGTACTTC
TRBV7-2,.,TRBJ2-2,once,CASSLVLASAGELFF,TGTGCCAGCAGCTTAGTACTCGCTTCCGCCGGGGAGCTGTTTTTT
TRBV12-5,TRBD2,TRBJ2-7,.,CASAGGSSYEQYF,TGTGCTAGTGCCGGCGGGAGCTCCTACGAGCAGTACTTC
TRBV19,.,TRBJ2-2,.,CASTTSTYTGELFF,TGTGCCAGTACTACTAGTACCTACACCGGGGAGCTGTTTTTT
TRBV5-1,.,TRBJ1-5,.,CASSLDADSNQPQHF,TGCGCCAGCAGCTTGGATGCAGACAGCAATCAGCCCCAGCATTTT
TRBV9,.,TRBJ2-3,few,CASSASTDTQYF,TGTGCCAGCAGCGCTAGCACAGATACGCAGTATTTT
TRBV10-3,.,TRBJ1-1,.,CAISSIGNTEAFF,TGTGCCATCAGCTCGATCGGGAACACTGAAGCTTTCTTT
TRBV27,.,TRBJ2-3,.,CASSSAGFGTDTQYF,TGTGCCAGCAGCTCGGCGGGCTTCGGCACAGATACGCAGTATTTT
TRBV5-8,.,TRBJ2-3,once,CASSLGGTGTDTQYF,TGTGCCAGCAGCTTGGGGGGTACGGGCACAGATACGCAGTATTTT
TRBV5-4,.,TRBJ1-1,.,CASSLGWKGNTEAFF,TGTGCCAGCAGCTTGGGGTGGAAAGGGAACACTGAAGCTTTCTTT
TRBV6-5,.,TRBJ1-5,.,CASSSLRVNQPQHF,TGTGCCAGCAGTTCCCTTAGGGTGAATCAGCCCCAGCATTTT
TRBV6-5,.,TRBJ1-5,.,CASNPGGTGNQPQHF,TGTGCCAGCAACCCCGGGGGGACCGGCAATCAGCCCCAGCATTTT
TRBV4-3,TRBD1,TRBJ1-6,.,CASSQAAGGVSPLHF,TGCGCCAGCAGCCAAGCTGCAGGGGGCGTATCACCCCTCCACTTT
TRBV2,.,TRBJ1-2,.,CASKKGTELGYGYTF,TGTGCCAGCAAAAAAGGGACGGAGCTCGGCTATGGCTACACCTTC
TRBV18,.,TRBJ2-6,.,CASSPGVSGANVLTF,TGTGCCAGCTCACCGGGGGTTTCTGGGGCCAACGTCCTGACTTTC
TRBV5-4,.,TRBJ1-1,.,CASSFGQLPNTEAFF,TGTGCCAGCAGCTTCGGACAGCTACCAAACACTGAAGCTTTCTTT
TRBV18,TRBD1,TRBJ1-4,.,CASSPPRTGGAGTNEKLFF,TGTGCCAGCTCACCCCCGCGGACAGGGGGCGCAGGAACTAATGAAAAACTGTTTTTT
TRBV7-2,.,TRBJ2-4,.,CASSLVSPSPKNIQYF,TGTGCCAGCAGCTTAGTTTCTCCGAGTCCCAAAAACATTCAGTACTTC
TRBV23-1,TRBD2,TRBJ2-2,.,CASSPRLAGAPGELFF,TGCGCCAGCAGTCCGCGACTAGCGGGAGCACCGGGGGAGCTGTTTTTT
TRBV19,.,TRBJ1-1,.,CASSIDPAGSGTEAFF,TGTGCCAGTAGTATAGATCCGGCAGGGTCGGGGACTGAAGCTTTCTTT
TRBV5-1,.,TRBJ2-7,.,CASSLALGTYEQYF,TGCGCCAGCAGCTTGGCCTTAGGGACCTACGAGCAGTACTTC
TRBV7-6,.,TRBJ2-7,.,CASSLDGPEQYF,TGTGCCAGCAGCTTAGACGGGCCCGAGCAGTACTTC
TRBV29-1,.,TRBJ2-1,.,CSVDNPQGHEQFF,TGCAGCGTTGATAATCCCCAGGGCCATGAGCAGTTCTTC